The present TCR beta chain was sequenced within a study of cytomegalovirus exposure and HLA in healthy donors. The CDR3 is 15 residues long. Trimming took off 6 bases at V and 10 bases at J, with 20 bases between the two ends. Germline values: CDR1 SGHRS, CDR2 YFSETQ. Amplification used 60 Vbeta primers and 13 Jbeta primers. Using immunoSEQ multiplex PCR, the repertoire was profiled, and TCRdb retains in-frame clones only, with some absent. The sample shows over 200,000 clones, 82% of them seen only once. The chain carries TRBV5-1 and TRBJ1-6, with D possibly TRBD1 on 5 matching bases. This TCR came from a woman aged 40 to 50 in good health and CMV-seronegative. Sequenced sample: PBMCs. The CDR3 loop is CASNPTGTEGSPLHF. CDR3 coding DNA: TGCGCCAGCAACCCCACCGGGACGGAGGGGTCACCCCTCCACTTT.